This TCR beta chain was identified during a study of cytomegalovirus exposure and HLA in healthy donors (dated by TCRdb to the late 2010s). Regarding the research as a whole: An earlier analysis of under 600 of the donors reported 250 to 300 Gb of sequence data and roughly 110 million unique TCR beta sequences from roughly 180 million T cells. Approximately 310 gigabases of sequencing data and roughly 90 million unique TCR sequences were included in an early release covering several hundred HLA-typed donors. The genetic ancestry cluster associated with self-reported Caucasian donors included over 65% of the roughly 380 genotyped donors. The study was designed to test whether signatures of past pathogen exposure could be identified by cataloging public T cell receptors. The T cell repertoires of 666 subjects were profiled by immunosequencing and related to cytomegalovirus serostatus. Along with the roughly 700-subject first cohort, a separate validation cohort of 120 different subjects was used. To predict cytomegalovirus infection status, the study brought together high-throughput TCR immunosequencing, statistical association of individual TCRs with disease status, and machine learning. To study patterns of TCR occurrence, a later analysis re-analyzed previously published TCR beta repertoires from 666 donors and added high-resolution HLA genotyping. Rather than drawing on any new phenotypic data, the later analysis identified candidate immune exposures from TCR beta sequences and the way those sequences occurred across donors. An earlier analysis of some 600 of the donors applied high-throughput TCR beta sequencing to assess whether each TCR beta V gene segment acted as functional or pseudogenic. Donor age, sex, ethnicity and CMV serostatus were collected together with the repertoire data. A later genetic analysis used genome-wide SNP genotypes for about 65% of the 666 donors, treating that subset as a discovery cohort. Every discovery cohort repertoire had been produced on one sequencing platform. HLA typing included class I and class II loci at four-digit resolution. Typing coverage varied by locus: roughly 629-640 donors for A, B, C, DRB1 and DQB1; about 520 for DQA1; more than 600 for DPA1; more than 450 for DPB1. Five DR-DQ haplotypes were treated as single units for association and clustering because of strong linkage in the cohort. On average, roughly 240,000 unique TCR beta nucleotide sequences were sequenced per donor among a few hundred genotyped donors of the cohort, with around 19% of those sequences being non-productive. Study-wide conclusions, independent of this receptor: When HLA alleles, especially DR and DQ, strongly co-occurred, attributing TCR associations to individual alleles was difficult. Presence/absence analyses assumed roughly uniform sequencing depth across donors, an assumption that may not hold. Most TCR sequences were observed very rarely across donors, whereas some public TCRs were present in many individuals. The 87-base-pair reads could not distinguish some IMGT-functional V segments, including TRBV6-2 and TRBV6-3, so those segments were excluded. A later analysis found that TCR association rates varied across HLA loci, with DRB1 alleles showing the most associated TCRs and HLA-C alleles the fewest. Linkage disequilibrium might explain the correlated functional status among segregating V segments, but an unknown experimental factor could not be excluded. A few of the identified cytomegalovirus-associated TCR beta chains were confirmed in vitro to be specific for cytomegalovirus antigens. A later analysis associated about 17,000 TCR beta sequences with specific HLA alleles at a false discovery rate of 0.05. Cytomegalovirus status was reported to be diagnosed by the classifier with high specificity and sensitivity in both the original and validation cohorts. V-gene and J-gene trimming of TCR beta chains was associated with a missense DCLRE1C variant in a later genetic analysis, and the association was replicated in an independent cohort. The only immune exposure information available for the cohort was CMV serostatus. In a later analysis, HLA-associated TCR beta chains showed more clonal expansion and lower generation probabilities than non-associated chains that were equally common. HLA typing was unavailable for some donors at each locus, so association tests used only the typed subset. A later analysis reported that several top co-occurrence clusters appeared linked to parvovirus B19, influenza, CMV and Epstein-Barr virus. According to a later analysis, most CMV-associated TCR beta chains appeared to be HLA-restricted, and the HLA associations seemed to be driven largely by CMV exposure. Because counts were too low, roughly 17 rarely observed V segments, including chromosome 9 orphons, were left out of the earlier analysis of a few hundred of the donors. In an earlier analysis of about 600 of the donors, most TCR beta V segments appeared in productive rearrangements about 87% or about 30% of the time, broadly matching IMGT annotations. The authors suggested that the approach could potentially be extended to other disease states and immunological phenotypes. In the study, 150 to 200 TCR beta chains were listed as associated with cytomegalovirus. A later genetic analysis reported fewer N-insertions in productive TCRs among donors in an Asian-associated ancestry cluster than the roughly 640-donor mean. A cluster of highly shared sequence variants was judged likely to represent a technical artifact of the sequencing pipeline. The cohort was sequenced for TCR beta chains only, and without alpha or paired-chain data the features that could be detected were limited. A further reported finding was that TCR beta sequences accurately predicted the HLA-A and HLA-B alleles for most subjects in the first cohort.

Notes on this clone: There is no known antigen for this receptor. At one boundary the junction diverges from the germline segment, which might be a read error.

The library relied on the immunoSEQ multiplex PCR assay. For the multiplex PCR, a mixture combining 60 forward primers for TCR Vbeta segments and 13 reverse primers for TCR Jbeta segments was used. Amplification of the CDR3 region of rearranged TCR beta genes was performed with a multiplex PCR assay on genomic DNA. The amplified TCR beta libraries were sequenced on the Illumina HiSeq System as 87-base-pair reads. On the study's bioinformatics: A later analysis tallied 75 million to 95 million unique TCR beta chains across the 650 to 750 repertoires, and approximately 11 million of those chains were shared by two or more donors. Raw reads were error-corrected and collapsed into unique sequences with a nearest-neighbor algorithm that merged closely related sequences to remove PCR and sequencing errors. To assign V, D and J gene segments, CDR3 sequences were aligned to IMGT reference sequences. For a sequence to be retained, a match of at least six nucleotides to both a V gene segment and a J gene segment was required. Rearrangements were classified as productive when the CDR3 lacked stop codons and remained in frame with V and J, and all other rearrangements were classified as non-productive. Following IMGT convention, CDR3 was defined as the stretch from the second conserved V-encoded cysteine up to the conserved J-encoded phenylalanine. In an earlier analysis of roughly 610 of the donors, sequences lacking an unambiguous match to a single V gene segment were excluded. In an earlier analysis of several hundred of the donors, V segments were called functional above 56.7% productive rearrangements and were called segregating when the between-donor standard deviation exceeded 5%. A statistical classification framework was built to diagnose cytomegalovirus status from the catalog of TCR beta chain sequences. A later analysis assigned V and J genes by comparing TCR nucleotide sequences with IMGT/GENE-DB human TR gene sequences. Using the TCRdist pipeline, a later analysis assigned CDR3 sequences along with most-parsimonious VDJ recombination scenarios. In a later analysis, every TCR beta chain was defined by the combination of its CDR3 amino acid sequence and its V-gene family, and reads without a unique V-gene family were dropped. To address suspected cross-contamination and a sequencing artifact, a later analysis removed 592 highly shared, low-generation-probability nucleotide sequences. A later analysis calculated a clonal expansion index for each public chain from normalized within-repertoire ranks of inferred template counts. A later analysis computed generation probabilities with a VDJ recombination model fitted to out-of-frame rearrangements, and checked the results against IGoR. Hypergeometric tests were used in a later analysis to score TCR-TCR, TCR-HLA and TCR-CMV co-occurrence, with a repertoire-size bias correction applied to the TCR pairs. To estimate false discovery rates, a later analysis permuted the HLA or CMV assignments 20 times. In a later analysis, co-occurring TCRs were grouped using DBSCAN, with TCRdist sequence similarity added in when clustering inside HLA-allele-positive subsets. Repertoires with fewer than 30,000 or more than 120,000 public chains were left out of co-occurrence clustering, as were five repertoires with anomalous nucleotide sharing. Here the immuneACCESS table is served through TCRdb, limited to in-frame sequences with V and J called. Missing clones are a known gap in these copies; in checked studies unresolved V genes cover under half, and the rest lacks a known reason. V, J and clone size are taken as reported in that table, and D and trimming were inferred from the DNA itself. This sample has 100,000 or so clones in its table, and approximately 85% of those were observed once. The top ten clones comprise roughly 5.1% of the sample.

In total, roughly 670 healthy bone marrow donors made up the cohort. All cohort members were sampled while nominally healthy, although unrecorded immune exposures were likely present. The donor was CMV seropositive and was included in the group of 290 or so seropositive cohort members. A peripheral blood sample was collected from each donor, and TCR beta sequencing was performed on peripheral blood mononuclear cells. Genomic DNA was extracted from the blood cell samples with the Qiagen DNeasy Blood Extraction Kit. Reading the germline V gene gives CDR1 MNHNS and CDR2 SASEGT. The CDR3 contains 14 residues, cysteine and phenylalanine counted. Kept here is only the CDR3 DNA, which spans 42 bases and is read in frame from base 1.

The sequence was obtained from a man aged 35 to 55 in good health and CMV-seropositive. The sequenced sample consisted of PBMCs. Rearrangement joined TRBV6-1 to TRBJ2-6; TRBD1 could be the D gene, as 5 bases match. The CDR3 is CASRWTSGANGLTF. Here is the DNA: TGTGCCAGCAGGTGGACATCTGGGGCCAACGGCCTGACTTTC.